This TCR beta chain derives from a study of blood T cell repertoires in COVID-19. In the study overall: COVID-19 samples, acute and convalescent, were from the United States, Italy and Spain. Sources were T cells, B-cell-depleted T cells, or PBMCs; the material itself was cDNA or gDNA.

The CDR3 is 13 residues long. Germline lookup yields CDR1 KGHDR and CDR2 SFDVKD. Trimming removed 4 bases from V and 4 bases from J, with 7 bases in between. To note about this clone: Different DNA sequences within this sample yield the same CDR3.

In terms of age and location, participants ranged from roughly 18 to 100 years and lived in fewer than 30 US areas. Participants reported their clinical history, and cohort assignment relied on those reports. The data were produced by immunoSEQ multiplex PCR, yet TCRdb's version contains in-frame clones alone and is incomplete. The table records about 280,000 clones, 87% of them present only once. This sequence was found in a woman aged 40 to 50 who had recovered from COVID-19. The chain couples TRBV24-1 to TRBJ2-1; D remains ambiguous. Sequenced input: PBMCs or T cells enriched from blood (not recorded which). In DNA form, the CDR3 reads TGTGCCACCAGTGACCCAGGTTACAATGAGCAGTTCTTC. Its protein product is CATSDPGYNEQFF.